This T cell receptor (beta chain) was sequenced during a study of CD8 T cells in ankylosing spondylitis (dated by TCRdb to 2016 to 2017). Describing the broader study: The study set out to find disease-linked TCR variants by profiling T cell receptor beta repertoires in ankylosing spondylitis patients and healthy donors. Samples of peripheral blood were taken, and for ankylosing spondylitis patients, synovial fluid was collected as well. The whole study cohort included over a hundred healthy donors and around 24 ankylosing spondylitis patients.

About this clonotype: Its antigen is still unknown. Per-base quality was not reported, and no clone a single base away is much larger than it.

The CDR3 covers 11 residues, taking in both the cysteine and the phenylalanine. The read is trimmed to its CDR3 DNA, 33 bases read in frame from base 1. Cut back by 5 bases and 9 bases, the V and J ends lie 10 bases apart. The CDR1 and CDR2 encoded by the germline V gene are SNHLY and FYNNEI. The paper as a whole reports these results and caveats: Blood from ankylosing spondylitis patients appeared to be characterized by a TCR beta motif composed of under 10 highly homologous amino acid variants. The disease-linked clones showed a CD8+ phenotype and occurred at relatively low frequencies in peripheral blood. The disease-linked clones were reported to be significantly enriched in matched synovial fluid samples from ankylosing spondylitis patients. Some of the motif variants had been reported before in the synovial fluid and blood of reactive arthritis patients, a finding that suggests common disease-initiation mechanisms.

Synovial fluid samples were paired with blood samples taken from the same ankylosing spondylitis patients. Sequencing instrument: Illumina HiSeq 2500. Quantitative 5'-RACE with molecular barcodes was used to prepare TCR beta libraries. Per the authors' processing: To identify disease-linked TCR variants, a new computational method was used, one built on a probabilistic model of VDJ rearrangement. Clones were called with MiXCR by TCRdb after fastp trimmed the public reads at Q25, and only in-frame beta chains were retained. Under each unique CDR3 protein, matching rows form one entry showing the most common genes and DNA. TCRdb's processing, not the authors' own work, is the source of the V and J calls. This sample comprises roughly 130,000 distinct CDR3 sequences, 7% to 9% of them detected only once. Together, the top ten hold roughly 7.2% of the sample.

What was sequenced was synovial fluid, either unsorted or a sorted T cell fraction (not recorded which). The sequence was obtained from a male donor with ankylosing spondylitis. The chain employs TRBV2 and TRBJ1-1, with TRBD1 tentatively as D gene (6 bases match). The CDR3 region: CASSLTGKAFF. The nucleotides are TGTGCCAGCAGTCTTACAGGGAAAGCTTTCTTT.